This T cell receptor (beta chain) was identified in a study of blood T cell repertoires in COVID-19 (dated by TCRdb to the early 2020s). The study in broad terms: Collaborator samples came from the United States, Italy and Spain and covered acute and convalescent phases of COVID-19. The material from the prospective study consisted of cDNA or gDNA derived from T cells, B-cell-depleted T cells, or PBMCs. Deeply sampled blood TCRbeta repertoires from subjects exposed to, actively infected with, or recovered from COVID-19 were included in the dataset. A freely available public database, intended as a resource for researchers studying the immune response to SARS-CoV-2, is where the repertoires were released. The samples were drawn from two sources: the first 160 participants of the ongoing ImmuneRACE study, and approximately 1,300 subjects contributed by 6 global collaborators. Nearly every sample came with metadata listing a de-identified subject ID, COVID-19 status, age in years and sex. HLA class I and class II types, where available, came from metadata supplied by the sample provider rather than from assay-based typing. Study-wide conclusions, independent of this receptor: How much clinical and demographic metadata was included differed by source and by participant, and the metadata was provided uncurated.

The CDR3 goes from the cysteine to the phenylalanine over 15 residues. Just the 45-base CDR3 DNA is kept, in frame starting at base 1. The V end gives up 0 bases and the J end 6 bases, leaving 4 bases in the junction not matched to a gene. CDR1 and CDR2 were assigned from the germline V gene as SGHVS and FQNEAQ. Enrolling through a virtual design, the prospective study's participants ranged in age from roughly 18 to 89 years and lived across roughly 23 United States geographic areas. In the prospective study, participants were assigned to cohorts based on the clinical history participants reported in a screening survey and a study questionnaire. Recovered participants in ImmuneRACE Cohort 3 were defined as having two consecutive negative NP/OP PCR tests, clearance from a healthcare professional, or resolution of symptoms. Each participant in the prospective study had whole blood, serum and a nasopharyngeal or oropharyngeal swab collected by mobile phlebotomists. Prospective study participants could optionally give additional blood draws and questionnaires over an approximately two-month period. Before DNA extraction, blood samples from the prospective study were shipped at room temperature or frozen.

In regard to this clone: Which antigen it targets is not known. There are no base qualities to consult, and no much larger clone falls within one base.

The immunoSEQ Assay, a bias-controlled multiplex PCR, was used to amplify TCRbeta CDR3 regions from genomic DNA. Turning to the authors' computational methods: Nucleated cell counts per sample were estimated from amplification of reference gene primers within the assay. To quantify the absolute abundance of each unique TCRbeta CDR3 rearrangement, sequence reads were collapsed and filtered. For each sample, productive Simpson clonality was calculated as the square root of Simpson's diversity index over productive rearrangements. As stored in TCRdb, this immuneACCESS dataset retains in-frame rearrangements with V and J assigned. A fraction of the clones does not appear; measured against another copy, unresolved V genes explain less than half of the discrepancy, and the remainder lacks a known reason. The V and J calls and the clone size are those of that table, but D and trimming were determined from the DNA. The sample data list approximately 210,000 clones, and roughly 82% of these were observed just once. Over 9.5% of the sample comes from the top ten.

The receptor chain draws on TRBV7-8 and TRBJ2-1, with 8 junctional bases fitting TRBD2. Source material: PBMCs or T cells enriched from blood (not recorded which). This clonotype was obtained from a man between 35 and 55 years old who had recovered from COVID-19. The CDR3 amino acid sequence is: CASSLASGEINEQFF. The DNA is TGTGCCAGCAGCTTAGCTAGCGGGGAAATCAATGAGCAGTTCTTC.